This T cell receptor beta chain was captured in a study of cytomegalovirus exposure and HLA in healthy donors. Looked up from germline, CDR1 is LNHDA and CDR2 is SQIVND (reference sequence). V shed 3 bases, J shed 2 bases, and the junction held 5 bases outside the gene matches. This CDR3 region has 16 residues. Study results and caveats: Most TCR sequences were uncommon, yet certain public TCRs appeared in many donors. There were reportedly fewer N-insertions in an Asian-associated ancestry cluster than the roughly 670-donor mean, in a later analysis.

The PCR ran on 60 Vbeta and 13 Jbeta primers. The authors' processing: Unique TCR beta chains totaled some 80 million in a later count, with some 10 million of them shared. Assay used: immunoSEQ multiplex PCR; TCRdb lists only in-frame clones, some missing. V, J and clone size were drawn from that table, and D and trimming were deduced from the DNA. Of 110,000 or so clones listed, 75% are singletons. Concerning this clone: Its antigen is currently unknown.

Sequenced sample: PBMCs. The chain is built from TRBV19 and TRBJ1-5; 9 nucleotides align to TRBD1. This TCR derives from a woman in her forties in good health and CMV-seropositive. The CDR3 sequence is CASSIGTGSGNQPQHF. In DNA, the CDR3 is TGTGCCAGTAGTATCGGGACAGGGTCTGGCAATCAGCCCCAGCATTTT.